This T cell receptor (beta chain) was sequenced during a study of shared clonotypes between healthy human individuals. CD45RO-negative, CCR7-positively selected cells formed the naive CD8 fraction, excluding terminally differentiated effector memory CD45RA+ cells. Deletions cut 1 base from V and 7 bases from J, with 9 bases between. Germline values: CDR1 SGHNT, CDR2 YYREEE (reference sequence). The CDR3 covers 13 residues. Here immunoSEQ multiplex PCR was the method, and the copy in TCRdb shows in-frame clones only, minus some. The sample includes fewer than 700,000 clones, around 95% seen only once; the top ten take about 0.11%.

This TCR derives from a woman between 25 and 40 years old in good health. Material: naive CD8+ T cells sorted from blood. The V and J genes are TRBV5-4 and TRBJ2-1; D gene unclear. CDR3 in amino acids: CASSLSRVNEQFF. For the CDR3, the DNA is TGTGCCAGCAGCTTGTCCCGAGTGAATGAGCAGTTCTTC.